These 8 T cell receptor beta chains were all obtained from the same sample, sequenced in a study of shared clonotypes between healthy human individuals (dated by TCRdb to the early 2020s). The library was produced with the immunoSEQ multiplex PCR assay. Held by TCRdb, this immuneACCESS table contains in-frame sequences only and omits some clones. Under half of the omission traces to an unresolved V gene where checked; the cause of the rest is unknown. The sample table records about 1 million clones; 65% to 75% of these occur just once. The ten biggest clones cover nearly 1.5% of the sample. What was sequenced was memory CD4+ T cells sorted from blood. What the cell subset or site label conveys for this sample: CD45RA-negative fraction. The receptor source for this set is a man younger than 35 in good health.

V usage is TRBV5-6 and J usage is TRBJ1-2; D remains ambiguous. Per germline, CDR1 SGHDT and CDR2 YYEEEE. Trimming pared 4 bases from V and 0 bases from J, leaving 13 bases between. The CDR3 has 15 residues. Here the CDR3 reads CASSPDTSANYGYTF. The CDR3 DNA reads as TGTGCCAGCAGCCCTGACACATCAGCTAACTATGGCTACACCTTC.

The chain has TRBV5-1 and TRBJ2-2, with D possibly called TRBD1 or TRBD2 (5 bases each). CDR1 and CDR2 from the germline V gene are SGHRS and YFSETQ. The CDR3 is made up of 16 amino acids. Deletions cut 4 bases from V and 0 bases from J, with 13 bases between. The CDR3 DNA reads TGCGCCAGCAGCCTCCCCGGGACGACGAACACCGGGGAGCTGTTTTTT. This encodes CASSLPGTTNTGELFF.

This clone was detected a few times. The chain has TRBV25-1 and TRBJ1-4; tentatively, D is TRBD1 (5 bases). The V gene's germline CDR1 is MGHDK and CDR2 SYGVNS. The CDR3 is 15 amino acids. Trimming pared 4 bases from V and 4 bases from J, leaving 13 bases between. The CDR3 coding sequence is TGTGCCAGCAGTGGGGGCGAGGGTTTTAATGAAAAACTGTTTTTT. Amino acid sequence: CASSGGEGFNEKLFF.

The chain joins TRBV7-2 to TRBJ2-1; D gene unclear. The CDR3 sequence is 16 residues long. Germline lookup yields CDR1 SGHTA and CDR2 FQGNSA. Trimming removed 2 bases at V and 7 bases at J, with 18 bases between. This CDR3 is CASSLFADPSENEQFF. The CDR3 DNA follows: TGTGCCAGCAGCTTATTTGCGGACCCCTCGGAGAATGAGCAGTTCTTC. Filled out from reference TRBV7-2 and TRBJ2-1, the complete variable domain reads GAGVSQSPSNKVTEKGKDVELRCDPISGHTALYWYRQSLGQGLEFLIYFQGNSAPDKSGLPSDRFSAERTGGSVSTLTIQRTQQEDSAVYLCASSLFADPSENEQFFGPGTRLTVL.

The gene calls are TRBV7-8 and TRBJ2-7; D is perhaps TRBD1 or TRBD2 (5 bases each). Germline V CDR1 and CDR2: SGHVS, FQNEAQ. This CDR3 is 15 amino acids long. V was trimmed by 5 bases and J by 0 bases, leaving 14 bases between them. The CDR3 sequence: CASSHRDGPSYEQYF. The CDR3 bases are TGTGCCAGCAGCCATCGGGACGGACCCTCCTACGAGCAGTACTTC. The whole variable domain, remainder taken from reference TRBV7-8 and TRBJ2-7, is GAGVSQSPRYKVAKRGQDVALRCDPISGHVSLFWYQQALGQGPEFLTYFQNEAQLDKSGLPSDRFFAERPEGSVSTLKIQRTQQEDSAVYLCASSHRDGPSYEQYFGPGTRLTVT.

The chain recombines TRBV7-9 with TRBJ1-2, with D possibly being TRBD1 (5 bases). Germline CDR1 is SEHNR and CDR2 is FQNEAQ (reference sequence). With 4 bases removed from V and 2 bases from J, the gap between germline ends came to 5 bases. CDR3 length: 12 amino acids. CDR3 coding DNA: TGTGCCAGCAGCTGGGACAACTATGGCTACACCTTC. This sequence encodes CASSWDNYGYTF.

J is TRBJ1-1 and V is TRBV27, with 7 bases fitting TRBD1. CDR1 MNHEY and CDR2 SMNVEV come from the germline V gene (reference sequence). The CDR3 is 14 residues long. V trimming: 5 bases; J trimming: 4 bases; junction bases outside the gene matches: 7. CDR3 bases: TGTGCCAGCAGTCGACAGGGCAGGGTCACTGAAGCTTTCTTT. Amino acids: CASSRQGRVTEAFF.

As regards this clone: This sample also contains other DNA sequences that code for the same CDR3. V and J are TRBV18 and TRBJ1-6; D not certain. The germline V and J ends were trimmed by 2 bases and 7 bases, with 6 bases remaining between them. The germline gives CDR1 KGHSH, CDR2 LQKENI. The CDR3 is 13 amino acids. CDR3 amino acids: CASSPGNNSPLHF. CDR3 nucleotides: TGTGCCAGCTCACCAGGGAACAATTCACCCCTCCACTTT.